This T cell receptor (beta chain) stems from a study of blood T cell repertoires in COVID-19. Study context: The origin of the acute and convalescent COVID-19 samples was the United States, Italy and Spain. Sources were T cells, B-cell-depleted T cells, or PBMCs; the material itself was cDNA or gDNA.

TCRdb's table, derived via immunoSEQ multiplex PCR, lists solely in-frame clones and lacks some. The sample lists around 200,000 clones; 70% to 90% were seen once. Germline-derived CDR1 and CDR2 are SNHLY and FYNNEI. V lost 8 bases to trimming and J lost 0 bases; unmatched junction nucleotides: 6. The CDR3 is 17 amino acids. The chain joins TRBV2 to TRBJ2-2; 13 nucleotides match TRBD2. The receptor's source is a woman aged 45-65 years in a cohort exposed to, infected with or recovered from COVID-19 (not recorded which). Sample: PBMCs or T cells enriched from blood (not recorded which). CDR3 in amino acids: CASRLLAGGPNTGELFF. The DNA for the CDR3 is TGTGCCAGCCGCCTACTAGCGGGGGGGCCGAACACCGGGGAGCTGTTTTTT.